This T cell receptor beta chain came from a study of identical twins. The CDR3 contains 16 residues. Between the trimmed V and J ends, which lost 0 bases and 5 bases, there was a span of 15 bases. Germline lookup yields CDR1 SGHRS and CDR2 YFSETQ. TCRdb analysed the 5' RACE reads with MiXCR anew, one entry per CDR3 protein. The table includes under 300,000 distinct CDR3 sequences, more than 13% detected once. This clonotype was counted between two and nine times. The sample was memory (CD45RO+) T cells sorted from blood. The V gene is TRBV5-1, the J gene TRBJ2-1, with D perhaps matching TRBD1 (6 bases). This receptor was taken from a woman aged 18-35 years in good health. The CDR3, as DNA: TGCGCCAGCAGCTTGGCCGGCCAGGGGCTTCACAATGAGCAGTTCTTC. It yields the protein CASSLAGQGLHNEQFF. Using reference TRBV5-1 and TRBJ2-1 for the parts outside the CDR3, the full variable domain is KAGVTQTPRYLIKTRGQQVTLSCSPISGHRSVSWYQQTPGQGLQFLFEYFSETQRNKGNFPGRFSGRQFSNSRSEMNVSTLELGDSALYLCASSLAGQGLHNEQFFGPGTRLTVL.